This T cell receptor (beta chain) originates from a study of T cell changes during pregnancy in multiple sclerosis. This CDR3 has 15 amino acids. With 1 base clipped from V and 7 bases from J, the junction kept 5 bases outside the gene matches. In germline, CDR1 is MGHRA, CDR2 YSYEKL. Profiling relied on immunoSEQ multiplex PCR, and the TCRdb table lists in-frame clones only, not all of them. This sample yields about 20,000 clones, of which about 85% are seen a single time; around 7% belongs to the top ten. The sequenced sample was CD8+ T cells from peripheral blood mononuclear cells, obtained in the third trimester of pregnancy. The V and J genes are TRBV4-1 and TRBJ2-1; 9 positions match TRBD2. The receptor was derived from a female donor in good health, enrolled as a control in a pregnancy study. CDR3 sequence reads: CASSQVGLAFNEQFF. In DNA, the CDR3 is TGCGCCAGCAGCCAAGTGGGACTAGCTTTTAATGAGCAGTTCTTC.